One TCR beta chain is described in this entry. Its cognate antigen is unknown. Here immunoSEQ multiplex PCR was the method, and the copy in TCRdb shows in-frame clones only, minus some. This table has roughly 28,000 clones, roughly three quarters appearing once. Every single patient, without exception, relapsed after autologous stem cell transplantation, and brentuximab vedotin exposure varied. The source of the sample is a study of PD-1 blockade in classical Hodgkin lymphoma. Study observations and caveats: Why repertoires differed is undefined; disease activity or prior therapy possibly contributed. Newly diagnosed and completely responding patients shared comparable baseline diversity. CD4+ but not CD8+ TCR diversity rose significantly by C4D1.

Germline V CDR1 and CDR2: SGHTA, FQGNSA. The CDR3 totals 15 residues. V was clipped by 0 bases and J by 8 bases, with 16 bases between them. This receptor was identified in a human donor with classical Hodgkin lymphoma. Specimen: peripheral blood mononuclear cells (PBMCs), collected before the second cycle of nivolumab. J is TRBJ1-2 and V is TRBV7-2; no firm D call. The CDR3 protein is CASSLAGERPDGYTF. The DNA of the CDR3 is TGTGCCAGCAGCTTAGCCGGGGAACGTCCGGACGGCTACACCTTC.